The 3 T cell receptor beta chains listed next were all sequenced from one sample in a study of T cells after yellow fever vaccination. TCRdb recomputed calls from the 5' RACE reads with MiXCR, one row per CDR3 protein. The repertoire holds some 16,000 distinct CDR3 sequences, with about 4% as singletons. Sequenced here: PBMCs, either bulk or a sorted T-cell subset (CD4+, CD8+, memory, or dextramer-sorted; not recorded which), sampled 15 days after the yellow fever booster vaccination. The receptors were gathered from a man younger than 40 who received the YFV17D yellow fever vaccine.

To note about this clonotype: A read error is possible here, since a much larger clone lies one base away. This chain joins TRBV15 and TRBJ2-7; no definite D call. Deletions cut 11 bases from V and 5 bases from J, with 19 bases between. This CDR3 comprises 13 residues. CDR1 and CDR2 (germline): LNHNV, YYDKDF (reference sequence). The CDR3 region has the DNA TGTGCCTCCGGGCCGGGCCCCCTCGACGAGCAGTACTTC. Protein sequence: CASGPGPLDEQYF.

This clonotype showed up many times. This chain uses TRBV20-1 with TRBJ2-5; no definite D call. Between the trimmed V and J ends, which lost 5 bases and 5 bases, there was a span of 9 bases. Looked up from germline, CDR1 is DFQATT and CDR2 is SNEGSKA (reference sequence). This CDR3 region has 11 residues. The chain's CDR3 is CSAPLLETQYF. As DNA, the CDR3 is TGCAGTGCTCCCCTTCTGGAGACCCAGTACTTC.

This clonotype was recorded many times. The chain carries TRBV10-2 and TRBJ2-7; 9 bases fit TRBD2. The length of the CDR3 is 15 residues. Losses at the gene ends were 6 bases for V and 2 bases for J; bases not matched to a gene: 8. Germline CDR1 and CDR2: WSHSY and SAAADI. Written as DNA, the CDR3 is TGCGCCAGCAGGGACCCAGCGGGAGGCGCCTACGAGCAGTACTTC. This codes for CASRDPAGGAYEQYF.